This T cell receptor beta chain was captured by sequencing in a study of shared clonotypes between healthy human individuals. Turning to the study itself: The cohort had two women and a few men, ages 18 to 49.

Assay: immunoSEQ multiplex PCR; the TCRdb copy retains only in-frame clones and omits some. The sample lists about 670,000 clones, 72% occurring once. The V gene's germline CDR1 is MDHEN and CDR2 SYDVKM. The CDR3 sequence is 12 residues long. Between the trimmed V and J ends, which lost 5 bases and 3 bases, there was a span of 6 bases. The investigators split CD4+ cells into a CD45RA+ naive subset and a CD45RA-negative memory subset. Sequences were obtained from memory CD4+ T cells sorted from blood. As to subset: CD45RA-negative fraction. The origin of this receptor is a young woman in good health. The V call is TRBV28, the J call TRBJ2-3, with D unresolved. The CDR3 bases are TGTGCCAGCAGTGCATTGACAGATACGCAGTATTTT. Its translation is CASSALTDTQYF.